This passage covers 4 T cell receptor beta chains from one sample sequenced in a study of shared clonotypes between healthy human individuals. Measured with immunoSEQ multiplex PCR; TCRdb has only the in-frame clones, and not every one. The sample shows around 320,000 clones, more than 75% of them seen only once. Sequencing was carried out using memory CD8+ T cells sorted from blood. Subset noted: CD45RO+ cells pooled with CCR7-negative TemRA cells. Receptors were obtained from a man younger than 35 in good health.

The rearrangement links TRBV29-1 to TRBJ2-1, with TRBD2 matching over 10 bases. Trimming cost V 4 bases and J 6 bases; bases outside gene matches: 3. The CDR3 contains 13 residues. In germline, CDR1 is SQVTM, CDR2 ANQGSEA. CDR3 region: CSVVLAGINEQFF. DNA of the CDR3: TGCAGCGTTGTACTAGCGGGAATCAATGAGCAGTTCTTC.

The chain couples TRBV4-3 to TRBJ2-7; 8 bases match TRBD1. Germline CDR1 and CDR2: LGHNA and YSLEER. V was clipped by 1 base and J by 3 bases; unmatched bases: 5. This CDR3 has 15 amino acids. The CDR3 bases are TGCGCCAGCAGCCAAGGGACAGGGCGGTACTACGAGCAGTACTTC. Protein product: CASSQGTGRYYEQYF.

This clone occurred a few times. The CDR3 loop is CASSFRTGLNEQFF. The DNA for the CDR3 is TGTGCCAGTAGTTTCCGGACAGGTCTCAATGAGCAGTTCTTC. The chain employs TRBV19 and TRBJ2-1; 7 bases line up with TRBD1. This CDR3 spans 14 amino acids. V dropped 5 bases and J dropped 6; count of bases not matched to a gene: 7. CDR1 and CDR2 from the germline V gene are LNHDA and SQIVND (reference sequence).

This chain connects TRBV11-1 to TRBJ2-7; D call uncertain. Trimming pared 5 bases from V and 1 base from J, leaving 9 bases between. Germline CDR1 and CDR2: SGHAT and FQDESV (reference sequence). The CDR3 sequence is 13 residues long. CDR3 loop: CASSDRLSYEQYF. For the CDR3, the DNA is TGTGCCAGCAGCGATCGGCTGTCCTACGAGCAGTACTTC.